The rows below give T cell receptor beta chains drawn from one sample of a study of T cell changes during pregnancy in multiple sclerosis. This table comes from immunoSEQ multiplex PCR, and its TCRdb copy is limited to in-frame clones, with some not included. The repertoire holds 50,000 to 65,000 clones, with 85% to 95% as singletons. The sequenced sample was CD8+ T cells from peripheral blood mononuclear cells, obtained in the second trimester of pregnancy. The receptors shown here come from a female donor with multiple sclerosis, enrolled in a pregnancy study. CDR3s include the opening cysteine and the closing phenylalanine or tryptophan. D genes are given only for firm matches. Size is stated for part of the rows, as once, few or many counts, or as a class when the clone is expanded.

cdr3_length	j_call	v_call	clone_size	d_call	cdr3_nt	cdr3_aa
14	TRBJ2-7	TRBV6-5	-	-	TGTGCCAGCAGCCACCCACAGGAATCCGACGAGCAGTACTTC	CASSHPQESDEQYF
15	TRBJ1-3	TRBV5-1	-	-	TGCGCCAGCAGCTTGGGGGACATCTCTGGAAACACCATATATTTT	CASSLGDISGNTIYF
15	TRBJ1-3	TRBV9	-	-	TGTGCCAGCAGCTCAGGGGCCCACTCTGGAAACACCATATATTTT	CASSSGAHSGNTIYF
13	TRBJ1-1	TRBV7-9	-	TRBD1	TGTGCCAGCAGCTTTGGACAGGGGACTGAAGCTTTCTTT	CASSFGQGTEAFF
14	TRBJ1-2	TRBV19	once	TRBD1	TGTGCCAGTCTTACAGGGGGCGCCGGCTATGGCTACACCTTC	CASLTGGAGYGYTF
13	TRBJ2-7	TRBV27	-	-	TGTGCCAGCAGTTTGGGCAGATCCTACGAGCAGTACTTC	CASSLGRSYEQYF
16	TRBJ2-1	TRBV9	-	TRBD2	TGTGCCAGCAGCGTAGGTGGCGGGAGATCCTACAATGAGCAGTTCTTC	CASSVGGGRSYNEQFF
13	TRBJ2-7	TRBV7-9	few	-	TGTGCCAGCAGCTTAGGTGGGGCTATCGAGCAGTACTTC	CASSLGGAIEQYF
15	TRBJ2-1	TRBV27	-	-	TGTGCCAGCAGTTTTTCAGAAAGCTCCTACAATGAGCAGTTCTTC	CASSFSESSYNEQFF
13	TRBJ1-1	TRBV27	-	-	TGTGCCAGCAGTACAGGATTAAACACTGAAGCTTTCTTT	CASSTGLNTEAFF
11	TRBJ2-1	TRBV14	-	-	TGTGCCAGCAGCCACCTCGGTGAGCAGTTCTTC	CASSHLGEQFF
19	TRBJ2-2	TRBV28	-	TRBD2	TGTGCCAGCAGTTTAGGACTAGCGGAAGGTGAAGCCAACACCGGGGAGCTGTTTTTT	CASSLGLAEGEANTGELFF
13	TRBJ2-5	TRBV27	-	TRBD1	TGTGCCAGTAGCAACGACAGGGGGGAGACCCAGTACTTC	CASSNDRGETQYF
17	TRBJ2-1	TRBV7-9	-	TRBD2	TGTGCCAGCAGCTTAAAGGTTAGCGGGATTTTGGACAATGAGCAGTTCTTC	CASSLKVSGILDNEQFF
15	TRBJ2-7	TRBV28	-	TRBD2	TGTGCCAGCAGTTTAGGGGCGGGAGGGCCATACGAGCAGTACTTC	CASSLGAGGPYEQYF
15	TRBJ2-3	TRBV11-2	-	TRBD2	TGTGCCAGCAGCTTGAGTGGGAGGGCGACAGATACGCAGTATTTT	CASSLSGRATDTQYF
13	TRBJ1-1	TRBV5-8	-	-	TGTGCCAGCGGCAGATTAATGAACACTGAAGCTTTCTTT	CASGRLMNTEAFF
18	TRBJ2-2	TRBV2	-	-	TGTGCCAGCAGTGAACTAGTTTCAGTTTTTGGTATCAGTGGGGAGCTGTTTTTT	CASSELVSVFGISGELFF
14	TRBJ1-2	TRBV27	few	TRBD1	TGTGCCAGCAGCGCTCGGACAGGGGACTATGGCTACACCTTC	CASSARTGDYGYTF
13	TRBJ1-1	TRBV6-5	-	TRBD1	TGTGCCAGCAGTTACTCGAAGGGGGACAGGCCGTCCTTT	CASSYSKGDRPSF
13	TRBJ2-1	TRBV19	-	-	TGTGCCAGTAGTATATTGGGCGTGGGCGAGCAGTTCTTC	CASSILGVGEQFF
14	TRBJ2-1	TRBV27	-	-	TGTGCCAGCAGTTGGGGACAAAATAACCCCGAGCAGTTCTTC	CASSWGQNNPEQFF
12	TRBJ1-1	TRBV7-9	few	-	TGTGCCAGCAGCTTAGGGACGGGGTGGAACCGATTT	CASSLGTGWNRF
15	TRBJ1-1	TRBV7-8	-	TRBD1	TGTGCCAGCAGCGTTCGTAGGGGGCTGGGCACTGAAGCTTTCTTT	CASSVRRGLGTEAFF
12	TRBJ2-1	TRBV4-2	-	-	TGTGCCAGCAGCCGACTAGGGGATGAGCAGTTCTTC	CASSRLGDEQFF
12	TRBJ1-5	TRBV7-9	-	-	TGTGCCAGCAGCTGGCTTCACCAGCCCCAGCATTTT	CASSWLHQPQHF
13	TRBJ2-7	TRBV27	-	TRBD2	TGTGCCAGCAGTTTAGCGGGAGGTTACGAGCAGTACTTC	CASSLAGGYEQYF
18	TRBJ2-5	TRBV7-8	-	TRBD2	TGTGCCAGCAGCTTAGAAGCCCTAGCGGGAGGTGGTTTAGAGACCCAGTACTTC	CASSLEALAGGGLETQYF
14	TRBJ2-2	TRBV30	-	-	TGTGCCTGGAGAGCCCAGGTAGACACCGGGGAGCTGTTTTTT	CAWRAQVDTGELFF
14	TRBJ1-5	TRBV30	-	-	TGTGCCTGGAGTCCCAGGGGTGGCAATCAGCCCCAGCATTTT	CAWSPRGGNQPQHF
14	TRBJ2-7	TRBV9	-	-	TGTGCCAGCAGCGTAGACGGGGGGCGAACAGAACAGTACTTC	CASSVDGGRTEQYF
13	TRBJ2-7	TRBV7-9	-	-	TGTGCCAGCAGCTTAGGATACTATAACGAGCAGTACTTC	CASSLGYYNEQYF
14	TRBJ2-3	TRBV11-2	-	-	TGTGCCAGCAGCTTTACTCCGCGGTCAGATACGCAGTATTTT	CASSFTPRSDTQYF
17	TRBJ1-3	TRBV5-8	-	-	TGTGCCAGCAGCTTACAGGACACTTCTTCCTCTGGAAACACCATATATTTT	CASSLQDTSSSGNTIYF
14	TRBJ2-3	TRBV30	once	TRBD1	TGTGCCTGGAGCCATTCGACAGGGTGGGATACGCAGTATTTT	CAWSHSTGWDTQYF
15	TRBJ1-5	TRBV2	-	TRBD1	TGTGCCAGCAGTGAAGGTCAGGGGGGCAATCAGCCCCAGCATTTT	CASSEGQGGNQPQHF
15	TRBJ2-1	TRBV21-1	-	-	TGTGCCAGCACCTGTAGGCAGGGGGACCACAATGAGCAGTTCTTC	CASTCRQGDHNEQFF
14	TRBJ1-2	TRBV29-1	-	TRBD1	TGCAGCGTAACCGGGACAGGAGAGCTCTATGGCTACACCTTC	CSVTGTGELYGYTF
14	TRBJ1-3	TRBV27	-	-	TGTGCCAGCAGTTTACGGGGCTCTGGAAACACCATATATTTT	CASSLRGSGNTIYF
15	TRBJ1-1	TRBV15	-	TRBD1	TGTGCCACCAGCATGGACAGGGGTCCTCACACTGAAGCTTTCTTT	CATSMDRGPHTEAFF
14	TRBJ2-7	TRBV5-8	-	-	TGTGCCAGCAGCTTACAGGACAGACCCTACGAGCAGTACTTC	CASSLQDRPYEQYF
16	TRBJ2-2	TRBV7-9	-	TRBD1	TGTGCCAGCAGCTCCTGGACAGGGGGTCGAACCGGGGAGCTGTTTTTT	CASSSWTGGRTGELFF
15	TRBJ2-1	TRBV4-1	-	TRBD2	TGCGCCAGCAGCCAGGGGACTAGCGGCTACAATGAGCAGTTCTTC	CASSQGTSGYNEQFF
17	TRBJ1-1	TRBV9	-	-	TGTGCCAGCAGCGCGGGCTCTTCGGGGGGGATGAACACTGAAGCTTTCTTT	CASSAGSSGGMNTEAFF
18	TRBJ1-1	TRBV30	once	-	TGTGCCTGGAGTGTACCTCCTCGACTATGGCGGGTGAACACTGAAGCTTTCTTT	CAWSVPPRLWRVNTEAFF
15	TRBJ2-1	TRBV6-4	-	TRBD2	TGTGCCAGCAGTGAGGGGACTAGCGGGAACAATGAGCAGTTCTTC	CASSEGTSGNNEQFF
15	TRBJ2-2	TRBV29-1	-	TRBD2	TGCAGCGTCCTATTAGCGGGGGGGAACACCGGGGAGCTGTTTTTT	CSVLLAGGNTGELFF
11	TRBJ2-7	TRBV11-2	once	-	TGTGCCAGCAGCTTAGAGGAGGAGCCTACATTC	CASSLEEEPTF
15	TRBJ2-5	TRBV4-1	-	TRBD2	TGCGCCAGCAGCACACGACTAGCAAGACTAGAGACCCAGTACTTC	CASSTRLARLETQYF
14	TRBJ2-1	TRBV27	-	TRBD2	TGTGCCAGCAGTTTACTAGCGGGACACAATGAGCAGTTCTTC	CASSLLAGHNEQFF
16	TRBJ1-1	TRBV7-3	-	TRBD1	TGTGCCAGCAGCCCCCCGACGGAGACAGGGGGGGATGAAGCTTTCTTT	CASSPPTETGGDEAFF